A selection of T cell receptor beta chains follows, all from one sample in a study of T cell responses to AZD1222 COVID-19 vaccine. The repertoire was sequenced with immunoSEQ multiplex PCR; TCRdb's copy has only in-frame clones and lacks some. The repertoire holds 60,000 to 90,000 clones, with over 75% as singletons. The sequences come from peripheral blood, collected 28 days after the second AZD1222 dose. Receptor source: an adult who received the AZD1222 COVID-19 vaccine. CDR3s include the opening cysteine and the closing phenylalanine or tryptophan. Fields, in order: J gene, D gene, clone size, V gene, CDR3 protein, CDR3 DNA. The D gene is left open where the match is weak. Size is stated for part of the rows, as once, few or many counts, or as a class when the clone is expanded.

TRBJ1-6 . . TRBV7-2 CASSLAPRLTYNSPLHF TGTGCCAGCAGCTTAGCCCCGCGCCTTACCTATAATTCACCCCTCCACTTT
TRBJ1-2 TRBD1 once TRBV19 CASTLGAQGVGYTF TGTGCCAGTACTCTTGGGGCACAGGGGGTTGGCTACACCTTC
TRBJ1-6 . . TRBV15 CATSPYRAAPLHF TGTGCCACCAGCCCCTATCGGGCGGCACCCCTCCACTTT
TRBJ1-5 . . TRBV6-1 CASSEPLTAYNQPQHF TGTGCCAGCAGTGAACCGTTGACGGCTTACAATCAGCCCCAGCATTTT
TRBJ1-2 TRBD1 once TRBV5-1 CASSLVGGQGVGYTF TGCGCCAGCAGCTTGGTTGGGGGACAGGGAGTTGGCTACACCTTC
TRBJ2-7 TRBD2 . TRBV7-9 CASSFPRGGPPPYEQYF TGTGCCAGCAGCTTTCCTCGGGGGGGGCCCCCCCCCTACGAGCAGTACTTC
TRBJ2-3 . . TRBV5-4 CASSHRQGGVTDTQYF TGTGCCAGCAGCCACCGGCAGGGGGGGGTTACAGATACGCAGTATTTT
TRBJ1-3 TRBD1 . TRBV15 CATSRDPGQARRNTIYF TGTGCCACCAGCAGAGATCCGGGACAGGCGAGACGAAACACCATATATTTT
TRBJ2-3 . . TRBV5-1 CASSLTGDTQYF TGCGCCAGCAGCTTAACAGGAGATACGCAGTATTTT
TRBJ1-2 . . TRBV7-2 CASSFKGEASYGYTF TGTGCCAGCAGCTTTAAAGGAGAGGCCTCTTATGGCTACACCTTC
TRBJ1-1 . . TRBV28 CASSPHRRGTEAFF TGTGCCAGCAGTCCCCATCGCAGGGGCACTGAAGCTTTCTTT
TRBJ2-2 . . TRBV9 CASSVETDYTGELFF TGTGCCAGCAGCGTAGAGACAGACTACACCGGGGAGCTGTTTTTT
TRBJ2-7 . . TRBV4-3 CASSQDWGGPDEQYF TGCGCCAGCAGCCAAGATTGGGGGGGGCCGGACGAGCAGTACTTC
TRBJ1-2 . . TRBV19 CASSIGQQNYGYTF TGTGCCAGTAGTATAGGACAGCAGAACTATGGCTACACCTTC
TRBJ1-2 . . TRBV19 CASSSGRTVLYGYTF TGTGCCAGTAGTAGTGGGCGGACAGTTTTATATGGCTACACCTTC
TRBJ2-2 . . TRBV5-1 CASSLNTGELFF TGCGCCAGCAGCCTGAACACCGGGGAGCTGTTTTTT